Listed here is a single T cell receptor (beta chain). Its antigen is currently unknown. The data are from a study of CD8 T cells in Susac syndrome. Study-wide results and limits: TCR sequencing and HLA analysis covered a relatively small number of individuals.

Reverse transcription of roughly 0.5 to 1 ug RNA was carried out with random hexamers. With immunoSEQ multiplex PCR, TCR beta CDR3 was amplified across 54 Vbeta and 13 Jbeta. A single record per CDR3 protein comes from TCRdb applying MiXCR to the immunoSEQ multiplex PCR reads. This table has around 300,000 distinct CDR3 sequences, over 75% appearing once. Trimming removed 5 bases from V and 4 bases from J; junction bases left unmatched: 0. The length of the CDR3 is 12 residues. From germline, CDR1 is GTSNPN and CDR2 SVGIG (reference sequence). The J gene is TRBJ1-5, the V gene TRBV30; TRBD1 matches at 9 bases. This clonotype originated in a human donor with multiple sclerosis. The sample taken for sequencing was CD8+ T cells from PBMCs. For the CDR3, the DNA is TGTGCCTGGGACAGGGGGAATCAGCCCCAGCATTTT. Protein sequence: CAWDRGNQPQHF. The entire variable domain, with the rest obtained from reference TRBV30 and TRBJ1-5, is as follows: SQTIHQWPATLVQPVGSPLSLECTVEGTSNPNLYWYRQAAGRGLQLLFYSVGIGQISSEVPQNLSASRPQDRQFILSSKKLLLSDSGFYLCAWDRGNQPQHFGDGTRLSIL.